This T cell receptor beta chain was captured in a study of blood T cell repertoires in COVID-19. As for the study in general: Sources were T cells, B-cell-depleted T cells, or PBMCs; the material itself was cDNA or gDNA.

Assay used: immunoSEQ multiplex PCR; TCRdb lists only in-frame clones, some missing. The table shows 250,000 or so clones, with roughly 81% occurring only once. Material: peripheral blood. This receptor was obtained from a man aged 45-65 years with acute or convalescent COVID-19.

CDR3 in DNA: TGTGCCAGCGCATACACCGGGACAGTTCATTATTTT. As protein: CASAYTGTVHYF. This chain joins TRBV2 and TRBJ2-3; 7 bases map to TRBD1. CDR3 size: 12 residues. Germline V gives CDR1 SNHLY, CDR2 FYNNEI. V trimming: 8 bases; J trimming: 15 bases; junction bases outside the gene matches: 14. Looking up the rest from reference TRBV2 and TRBJ2-3 gives the full variable domain: EPEVTQTPSHQVTQMGQEVILRCVPISNHLYFYWYRQILGQKVEFLVSFYNNEISEKSEIFDDQFSVERPDGSNFTLKIRSTKLEDSAMYFCASAYTGTVHYFGPGTRLTVL.